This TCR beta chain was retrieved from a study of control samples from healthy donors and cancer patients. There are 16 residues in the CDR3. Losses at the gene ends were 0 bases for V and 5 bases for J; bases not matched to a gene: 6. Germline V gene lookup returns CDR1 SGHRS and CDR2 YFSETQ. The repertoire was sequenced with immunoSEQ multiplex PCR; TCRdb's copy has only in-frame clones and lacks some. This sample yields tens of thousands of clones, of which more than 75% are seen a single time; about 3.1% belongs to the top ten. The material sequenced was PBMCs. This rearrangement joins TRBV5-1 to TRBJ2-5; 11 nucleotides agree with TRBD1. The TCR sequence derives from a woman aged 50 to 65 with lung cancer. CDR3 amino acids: CASSLGTGGAGETQYF. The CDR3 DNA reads TGCGCCAGCAGCTTGGGGACAGGGGGCGCTGGGGAGACCCAGTACTTC.